What follows are 21 T cell receptor beta chains derived from one specimen sequenced in a study of cytomegalovirus exposure and HLA in healthy donors. Some clones are missing from TCRdb's copy, which holds only in-frame ones; the method was immunoSEQ multiplex PCR. Of about 200,000 clones detected, more than 75% appear once; the ten largest clones hold roughly 1.5%. The sequenced sample consisted of PBMCs. The receptors shown here come from a woman aged 18 to 35 in good health and CMV-seronegative.

The count of this clone is one. One junction end disagrees with the germline gene, perhaps due to a read error. V usage is TRBV14 and J usage is TRBJ2-3; D possibly corresponds to TRBD2 (5 bases). CDR1 is SGHDN, CDR2 FVKESK, per germline. This CDR3 comprises 12 residues. Here the CDR3 reads CASSRRGAGSNF. In nucleotides, the CDR3 is TGTGCCAGCAGCCGACGGGGTGCCGGGTCTAATTTT.

The V and J genes are TRBV15 and TRBJ1-5; the D gene is possibly TRBD1 (6 bases). CDR3 length: 15 residues. Germline assignment: CDR1 LNHNV and CDR2 YYDKDF (reference sequence). Trimming took off 7 bases at V and 1 base at J, with 14 bases between the two ends. This chain's CDR3 is CATKLEQGSNQPQHF. CDR3 nucleotides: TGTGCCACCAAGTTAGAGCAGGGGAGCAATCAGCCCCAGCATTTT.

The V gene is TRBV29-1, the J gene TRBJ1-1; D call uncertain. This CDR3 comprises 13 residues. V was trimmed by 4 bases and J by 1 base, leaving 10 bases between them. CDR1 SQVTM and CDR2 ANQGSEA come from the germline V gene. The DNA of the CDR3 is TGCAGCGTTGGGAGGCCGGGGAACACTGAAGCTTTCTTT. Translation: CSVGRPGNTEAFF. Full variable domain (outside the CDR3, taken from reference TRBV29-1 and TRBJ1-1): SAVISQKPSRDICQRGTSLTIQCQVDSQVTMMFWYRQQPGQSLTLIATANQGSEATYESGFVIDKFPISRPNLTFSTLTVSNMSPEDSSIYLCSVGRPGNTEAFFGQGTRLTVV.

This chain connects TRBV19 to TRBJ2-3; tentative D call: TRBD2 (6 bases). Trimming stripped 6 bases from V and 2 bases from J, with 15 bases between. This CDR3 region has 15 residues. Germline CDR1 reads LNHDA; CDR2 reads SQIVND (reference sequence). The CDR3 region is CASRGGERHTDTQYF. In DNA form, the CDR3 reads TGTGCCAGTAGGGGCGGGGAGCGCCACACAGATACGCAGTATTTT. The full variable domain, with the rest looked up from reference TRBV19 and TRBJ2-3, is DGGITQSPKYLFRKEGQNVTLSCEQNLNHDAMYWYRQDPGQGLRLIYYSQIVNDFQKGDIAEGYSVSREKKESFPLTVTSAQKNPTAFYLCASRGGERHTDTQYFGPGTRLTVL.

The chain recombines TRBV6-5 with TRBJ2-1; 8 positions agree with TRBD2. J lost 8 bases, V lost 2 bases, and 5 bases had no gene match. CDR1 MNHEY and CDR2 SVGAGI come from the germline V gene. The CDR3 consists of 14 residues. The CDR3 sequence is CASSYLGLADEQFF. CDR3 nucleotide sequence: TGTGCCAGCAGTTACCTCGGACTAGCCGATGAGCAGTTCTTC.

The chain combines TRBV19 with TRBJ1-4; 9 bases line up with TRBD1. The V gene end was trimmed by 6 bases and the J gene end by 0 bases; junction bases not matched to a gene: 17. In germline, CDR1 is LNHDA, CDR2 SQIVND (reference sequence). The CDR3 totals 20 residues. CDR3 bases: TGTGCCAGTAGCTTCGTAAGTCCCCGACAGGGGGTTGCAACTAATGAAAAACTGTTTTTT. This codes for CASSFVSPRQGVATNEKLFF.

V is TRBV9 and J is TRBJ1-5; D is undetermined. In germline, CDR1 is SGDLS, CDR2 YYNGEE. V was pared by 3 bases and J by 5 bases, with 12 bases between. The length of the CDR3 is 14 residues. The CDR3 nucleotides read TGTGCCAGCAGCGGTTTTGACTCCTATCAGCCCCAGCATTTT. Translating it yields CASSGFDSYQPQHF.

V is TRBV29-1 and J is TRBJ1-1, with D unclear. Germline values: CDR1 SQVTM, CDR2 ANQGSEA. Trimming removed 2 bases from V and 5 bases from J, with 12 bases in between. CDR3 length equals 13 residues. The CDR3 bases are TGCAGCGTTGAAACCGGGAGGAAAACTGAAGCTTTCTTT. Its translation: CSVETGRKTEAFF.

The gene calls are TRBV30 and TRBJ2-5; D might be TRBD1 (5 bases). Trimming pared 3 bases from V and 3 bases from J, leaving 5 bases between. The CDR3 totals 11 residues. Germline CDR1 GTSNPN, CDR2 SVGIG (reference sequence). DNA for the CDR3: TGTGCCTGGAGGACAGAAGAGACCCAGTACTTC. The encoded protein is CAWRTEETQYF.

This chain connects TRBV6-1 to TRBJ1-2; 10 bases are a match to TRBD1. CDR3 length: 13 residues. V lost 4 bases, J lost 8 bases, and 4 bases stayed unmatched. In germline, CDR1 is MNHNS, CDR2 SASEGT. CDR3 in amino acids: CASSVEGQGGYTF. The DNA of the CDR3 is TGTGCCAGCAGTGTAGAGGGACAGGGGGGCTACACCTTC.

J is TRBJ1-1 and V is TRBV27; TRBD1 is a possible D gene (5 bases). V shed 4 bases and J shed 3 bases, with 12 bases lying between them. In germline, CDR1 is MNHEY, CDR2 SMNVEV (reference sequence). This CDR3 spans 14 amino acids. In nucleotides, the CDR3 is TGTGCCAGCAGTTGGGGCGACGGTCACACTGAAGCTTTCTTT. Its translation is CASSWGDGHTEAFF.

This clone appeared a single time. The J gene is TRBJ2-6, the V gene TRBV4-1, with D possibly matching TRBD1 (6 bases). CDR3 length: 19 amino acids. The V gene's germline CDR1 is MGHRA and CDR2 YSYEKL. V dropped 4 bases and J dropped 0 bases, with 19 bases sitting between them. The CDR3 DNA reads TGCGCCAGCAGCCGACCGGACAGACACCCAAGCTCTGGGGCCAACGTCCTGACTTTC. Encoded protein: CASSRPDRHPSSGANVLTF.

The CDR3 nucleotides read TGTGCCAGCAGTCCGATAGCGGGAGGGAGCTCCTACGAGCAGTACTTC. It yields the protein CASSPIAGGSSYEQYF. The chain recombines TRBV27 with TRBJ2-7, with 11 nucleotides matching TRBD2. The germline V gene has CDR1 MNHEY and CDR2 SMNVEV (reference sequence). Unmatched junction bases numbered 6, after V lost 5 bases and J lost 0 bases. The CDR3 runs 16 residues.

Only one count was recorded for this clone. V and J are TRBV11-2 and TRBJ2-3; D unresolved. Germline CDR1 SGHAT, CDR2 FQNNGV. The length of the CDR3 is 13 residues. Trimming stripped 5 bases from V and 0 bases from J, with 6 bases between. The CDR3 coding sequence is TGTGCCAGCAGCACTCCTAGCACAGATACGCAGTATTTT. Translation gives CASSTPSTDTQYF.

This clone was counted a few times. The CDR3 reads CASSRQDYGYTF. CDR3 sequence (DNA): TGTGCCAGCTCAAGGCAGGACTATGGCTACACCTTC. This sequence joins TRBV18 and TRBJ1-2, with no clear D. CDR1 is KGHSH and CDR2 is LQKENI in the germline V gene. V lost 5 bases, J lost 3 bases, and 7 bases lay in between. The CDR3 length is 12 residues.

As DNA, the CDR3 is TGTGCCAGCAGTGAACAACTGGTCGCCTATGGCTACACCTTC. Its protein product is CASSEQLVAYGYTF. The chain carries TRBV25-1 and TRBJ1-2; D is unclear. The V end was cut by 2 bases, the J end by 4 bases, with 11 bases between. CDR1 is MGHDK and CDR2 is SYGVNS in the germline V gene. This CDR3 is built from 14 residues.

Of note for this clone: This sample includes further DNA sequences coding for the same CDR3. The CDR3 DNA is TGTGCCAGCAGCTCGGGAGGCTATGGCTACACCTTC. It translates to CASSSGGYGYTF. This chain joins TRBV11-2 and TRBJ1-2, with D uncertain. This CDR3 spans 12 amino acids. The germline gives CDR1 SGHAT, CDR2 FQNNGV. V gave up 4 bases and J gave up 4 bases, with 7 bases separating them.

This clone was counted only a few times. The chain links TRBV7-2 to TRBJ1-2; no reliable D call. There are 12 residues in the CDR3. Germline lookup yields CDR1 SGHTA and CDR2 FQGNSA. Deletions cut 2 bases from V and 1 base from J, with 2 bases between. CDR3 bases: TGTGCCAGCAGCTTACGTAACTATGGCTACACCTTC. Amino acids: CASSLRNYGYTF.

Of note for this clone: Other DNA sequences of this sample code for an identical CDR3. This chain uses TRBV5-1 with TRBJ2-7, with 7 bases fitting TRBD1. J lost 3 bases, V lost 2 bases, and 2 bases had no gene match. The CDR3 length is 13 residues. The germline CDR1 and CDR2 sequences are SGHRS and YFSETQ. CDR3 sequence: CASSLGQDYEQYF. CDR3 in DNA: TGCGCCAGCAGCTTAGGACAGGACTACGAGCAGTACTTC.

The CDR3 DNA follows: TGTGCCAGCAGCTTAGATCCGGGGACAGACAGGTACTTC. Residues: CASSLDPGTDRYF. The rearrangement uses TRBV11-3 and TRBJ2-7, with TRBD1 matching over 7 bases. This CDR3 is 13 amino acids long. In germline, CDR1 is SGHNT, CDR2 YENEEA. The J segment lost 12 bases and the V segment lost 0 bases, leaving 8 bases of the junction unmatched.

The chain employs TRBV28 and TRBJ2-3; 7 nucleotides align to TRBD1. Germline V gene data show CDR1 as MDHEN and CDR2 as SYDVKM. The CDR3 is made up of 17 amino acids. V shed 7 bases, J shed 0 bases, and the junction held 13 bases outside the gene matches. CDR3 sequence reads: CASNAPGGQTSTDTQYF. CDR3 sequence (DNA): TGTGCCAGCAACGCCCCTGGGGGACAGACTAGCACAGATACGCAGTATTTT.